The 25 T cell receptor beta chains below all came from one sample that was sequenced in a study of long-term antiretroviral therapy in people with HIV. They ran version v3.0 of the immunoSEQ assay at survey level. Sequenced by immunoSEQ multiplex PCR; TCRdb stores in-frame clones only, minus some. The sample comprises some 8,900 clones, roughly four fifths of which are singletons, and 20% rests with the top ten. The sequencing here drew on unsorted PBMCs, taken 1.8 years before starting antiretroviral therapy. These receptors all stem from a man aged 40-49 years with HIV.

The chain recombines TRBV5-4 with TRBJ1-6, with unresolved D. The CDR3 has 16 amino acids. The ends were cut back, 1 base at V and 0 bases at J, with 8 bases in the middle. Looked up from germline, CDR1 is SGHNT and CDR2 is YYREEE (reference sequence). The CDR3 spells CASSLLPSSYNSPLHF. As DNA, the CDR3 is TGTGCCAGCAGCTTGCTCCCTAGCTCCTATAATTCACCCCTCCACTTT.

The gene calls are TRBV10-3 and TRBJ1-2, with a tentative D call TRBD1 (5 bases). This CDR3 is 14 amino acids long. Germline-derived CDR1 and CDR2 are ENHRY and SYGVKD. The ends were cut back, 4 bases at V and 1 base at J, with 10 bases in the middle. CDR3 in amino acids: CAISASGINYGYTF. CDR3 in DNA: TGTGCCATCAGTGCCTCAGGGATTAACTATGGCTACACCTTC.

The rearrangement links TRBV27 to TRBJ1-6, with a weak D call TRBD1 (5 bases). Germline-derived CDR1 and CDR2 are MNHEY and SMNVEV (reference sequence). Trimming stripped 6 bases from V and 8 bases from J, with 8 bases between. The length of the CDR3 is 12 residues. Written as DNA, the CDR3 is TGTGCCAGCAGCAGGGCTGATTCACCCCTCCACTTT. It translates to CASSRADSPLHF.

The chain is built from TRBV7-3 and TRBJ2-3, with 8 bases that match TRBD1. There are 15 residues in the CDR3. Germline V gene data show CDR1 as SGHTA and CDR2 as FQGTGA. J gave up 4 bases and V 3 bases, and 6 bases lay outside the gene matches. CDR3 amino acids: CASSFQGARADTQYF. CDR3 coding DNA: TGTGCCAGCAGCTTCCAGGGGGCGCGGGCAGATACGCAGTATTTT. Complete variable domain (other parts from reference TRBV7-3 and TRBJ2-3): GAGVSQTPSNKVTEKGKYVELRCDPISGHTALYWYRQSLGQGPEFLIYFQGTGAADDSGLPNDRFFAVRPEGSVSTLKIQRTERGDSAVYLCASSFQGARADTQYFGPGTRLTVL.

By its share, this clone is medium-sized. This rearrangement joins TRBV10-2 to TRBJ1-1; D unclear. V was pared by 10 bases and J by 1 base, with 7 bases between. Germline lookup yields CDR1 WSHSY and CDR2 SAAADI. This CDR3 comprises 11 residues. This chain's CDR3 is CATRQNTEAFF. The CDR3 DNA is TGCGCCACCCGCCAGAACACTGAAGCTTTCTTT.

This chain joins TRBV11-3 and TRBJ2-7; TRBD2 might be the D (6 bases). CDR3 length equals 13 residues. Germline V lookup: CDR1 SGHNT, CDR2 YENEEA. Trimming removed 11 bases from V and 0 bases from J, with 14 bases in between. CDR3 loop: CARRGNSSYEQYF. CDR3 coding DNA: TGTGCCCGGAGGGGCAATAGCTCCTACGAGCAGTACTTC.

The chain recombines TRBV5-1 with TRBJ2-5; TRBD1 agrees at 10 bases. J lost 3 bases, V lost 4 bases, and 6 bases had no gene match. The CDR3 has 15 residues. Germline CDR1 reads SGHRS; CDR2 reads YFSETQ. CDR3 coding DNA: TGCGCCAGCAGCCCTAGGGGGACAGGGGAAGAGACCCAGTACTTC. Its translation is CASSPRGTGEETQYF.

This clone was observed a handful of times. V gene TRBV19 combines with J gene TRBJ2-7; 7 nucleotides agree with TRBD1. This CDR3 is built from 15 residues. The V gene end was trimmed by 2 bases and the J gene end by 2 bases; junction bases not matched to a gene: 6. Per the germline V gene, CDR1 is LNHDA and CDR2 is SQIVND (reference sequence). CDR3 DNA: TGTGCCAGTAGTATAACCCGGACAGGACCCTACGAGCAGTACTTC. Translated: CASSITRTGPYEQYF. The variable domain in full, with the rest retrieved from reference TRBV19 and TRBJ2-7, is DGGITQSPKYLFRKEGQNVTLSCEQNLNHDAMYWYRQDPGQGLRLIYYSQIVNDFQKGDIAEGYSVSREKKESFPLTVTSAQKNPTAFYLCASSITRTGPYEQYFGPGTRLTVT.

V and J are TRBV18 and TRBJ2-7; 7 bases are shared with TRBD1. The CDR3 is 15 residues long. J was trimmed by 3 bases and V by 1 base; bases with no gene match: 6. The germline V gene has CDR1 KGHSH and CDR2 LQKENI. The CDR3 loop is CASSPQGASGYEQYF. The CDR3 nucleotides are TGTGCCAGCTCACCACAGGGGGCGAGTGGCTACGAGCAGTACTTC.

The chain uses TRBV27 and TRBJ1-1; D uncertain. Germline V gene data show CDR1 as MNHEY and CDR2 as SMNVEV (reference sequence). This CDR3 has 13 residues. Trimming shortened V by 4 bases and J by 2 bases, and 8 bases separated the two germline ends. The CDR3 DNA follows: TGTGCCAGCAGTTCTTCCGTAAACACTGAAGCTTTCTTT. This encodes CASSSSVNTEAFF.

The chain joins TRBV10-3 to TRBJ1-5, with 7 bases fitting TRBD1. The CDR3 consists of 15 residues. CDR1 and CDR2 from the germline V gene are ENHRY and SYGVKD. The trim removed 1 base at V and 4 bases at J, leaving 4 bases unmatched. The CDR3 loop reads CAISEYRGGNQPQHF. The CDR3 nucleotides read TGTGCCATCAGTGAGTACAGGGGAGGGAATCAGCCCCAGCATTTT.

V usage is TRBV2 and J usage is TRBJ2-2; D might be TRBD1 (6 bases). The CDR3 totals 15 residues. Trimming took off 3 bases at V and 3 bases at J, with 11 bases between the two ends. Germline CDR1 is SNHLY and CDR2 is FYNNEI. CDR3 sequence reads: CASSDQGPDTGELFF. In DNA form, the CDR3 reads TGTGCCAGCAGTGACCAGGGGCCCGACACCGGGGAGCTGTTTTTT.

The J gene is TRBJ2-5, the V gene TRBV5-1; 7 bases map to TRBD2. V dropped 4 bases and J dropped 3; count of bases not matched to a gene: 6. Germline V gene sequence: CDR1 SGHRS, CDR2 YFSETQ. The CDR3 totals 14 residues. CDR3 residues: CASSLGTTEETQYF. CDR3 nucleotides: TGCGCCAGCAGCCTCGGGACTACCGAAGAGACCCAGTACTTC.

The J gene is TRBJ2-1, the V gene TRBV6-5, with a possible D match to TRBD1 (6 bases). Deletions cut 2 bases from V and 15 bases from J, with 17 bases between. This CDR3 is 13 amino acids long. The germline V gene encodes CDR1 MNHEY and CDR2 SVGAGI. The CDR3 coding sequence is TGTGCCAGCAGTTACGAAGGACAGACCCTTCTGTTCTTC. Translation gives CASSYEGQTLLFF.

This chain uses TRBV29-1 with TRBJ1-1; no clear D gene. Trimming cost V 4 bases and J 4 bases, with 10 bases left between them. Germline V gives CDR1 SQVTM, CDR2 ANQGSEA. The CDR3 covers 12 residues. CDR3 nucleotides: TGCAGCGTTGTGGGTCTGGGCACTGAAGCTTTCTTT. Its protein is CSVVGLGTEAFF.

A single count supports this clone. The chain joins TRBV2 to TRBJ2-3, with D tentatively TRBD1 (6 bases). This CDR3 contains 16 residues. In germline, CDR1 is SNHLY, CDR2 FYNNEI. V lost 6 bases to trimming and J lost 2 bases, with 18 bases between them. DNA for the CDR3: TGTGCCAGCAGATTGGCGGACAGAGCCTACACAGATACGCAGTATTTT. Protein sequence: CASRLADRAYTDTQYF. Supplemented by reference TRBV2 and TRBJ2-3, the full variable domain reads EPEVTQTPSHQVTQMGQEVILRCVPISNHLYFYWYRQILGQKVEFLVSFYNNEISEKSEIFDDQFSVERPDGSNFTLKIRSTKLEDSAMYFCASRLADRAYTDTQYFGPGTRLTVL.

This rearrangement joins TRBV29-1 to TRBJ2-1; a possible D gene is TRBD2 (6 bases). CDR1 is SQVTM, CDR2 ANQGSEA, per germline. V lost 5 bases and J lost 3, with 8 bases in between. This CDR3 is 12 amino acids long. This CDR3 is CSVRGSYNEQFF. The CDR3 DNA follows: TGCAGCGTTCGGGGGAGCTACAATGAGCAGTTCTTC.

CDR3 bases: TGTGCCAGCAGCTTAAATACAGTCAATTCACCCCTCCACTTT. It specifies CASSLNTVNSPLHF. The chain has TRBV7-3 and TRBJ1-6; D is undetermined. Germline assignment: CDR1 SGHTA and CDR2 FQGTGA. The CDR3 extends over 14 amino acids. V was trimmed by 1 base and J by 7 bases, leaving 8 bases between them.

The V call is TRBV5-1, the J call TRBJ2-5, with 10 bases fitting TRBD1. Germline trimming cut 4 bases from V and 5 bases from J; bases unmatched to any gene: 5. The CDR3 has 14 residues. The V gene's germline CDR1 is SGHRS and CDR2 YFSETQ. The CDR3 region has the DNA TGCGCCAGCAGCCCGACAGGGGGCAAGGAGACCCAGTACTTC. The encoded protein is CASSPTGGKETQYF.

This clone was counted only a few times. The chain has TRBV11-2 and TRBJ2-7; D call uncertain. Trimming removed 5 bases at V and 2 bases at J, with 4 bases between. CDR3 length: 11 amino acids. CDR1 is SGHAT and CDR2 is FQNNGV in the germline V gene. This CDR3 is CASSDPYEQYF. The CDR3 DNA is TGTGCCAGCAGCGACCCCTACGAGCAGTACTTC. Complete variable domain (other parts from reference TRBV11-2 and TRBJ2-7): EAGVAQSPRYKIIEKRQSVAFWCNPISGHATLYWYQQILGQGPKLLIQFQNNGVVDDSQLPKDRFSAERLKGVDSTLKIQPAKLEDSAVYLCASSDPYEQYFGPGTRLTVT.

V usage is TRBV19 and J usage is TRBJ2-2, with 7 bases fitting TRBD2. This CDR3 is built from 16 residues. From germline, CDR1 is LNHDA and CDR2 SQIVND (reference sequence). V was clipped by 5 bases and J by 3 bases; unmatched bases: 9. The CDR3 loop is CASSPWSGRDTGELFF. CDR3 sequence (DNA): TGTGCCAGTAGTCCCTGGTCTGGGAGGGACACCGGGGAGCTGTTTTTT.

V usage is TRBV2 and J usage is TRBJ2-7; TRBD2 agrees at 13 bases. Germline assignment: CDR1 SNHLY and CDR2 FYNNEI. V trimming: 5 bases; J trimming: 8 bases; junction bases outside the gene matches: 12. The CDR3 runs 16 residues. The CDR3 DNA is TGTGCCAGCAGTTTTTCGTCCGGGACTAGCGGGGTTCAGCAGTACTTC. Residues: CASSFSSGTSGVQQYF.

The rearrangement joins TRBV27 to TRBJ1-2; D unresolved. Trimming stripped 0 bases from V and 4 bases from J, with 6 bases between. This CDR3 contains 13 residues. The germline gives CDR1 MNHEY, CDR2 SMNVEV (reference sequence). In nucleotides, the CDR3 is TGTGCCAGCAGTTTATCGAAGGGCTATGGCTACACCTTC. It codes for CASSLSKGYGYTF.

V gene TRBV18 combines with J gene TRBJ1-2; D is possibly TRBD1 (6 bases). Germline assignment: CDR1 KGHSH and CDR2 LQKENI. Trimming removed 5 bases from V and 8 bases from J, with 15 bases in between. This CDR3 is built from 13 residues. This chain's CDR3 is CASSEAGGGGYTF. As DNA, the CDR3 is TGTGCCAGCTCAGAGGCCGGGGGCGGCGGCTACACCTTC.

This sequence joins TRBV30 and TRBJ1-4; D is unclear. Germline V lookup: CDR1 GTSNPN, CDR2 SVGIG (reference sequence). V lost 0 bases and J 0 bases, leaving 5 bases between the germline ends. The CDR3 runs 14 residues. The CDR3 region is CAWSVRATNEKLFF. Written as DNA, the CDR3 is TGTGCCTGGAGTGTACGAGCAACTAATGAAAAACTGTTTTTT.